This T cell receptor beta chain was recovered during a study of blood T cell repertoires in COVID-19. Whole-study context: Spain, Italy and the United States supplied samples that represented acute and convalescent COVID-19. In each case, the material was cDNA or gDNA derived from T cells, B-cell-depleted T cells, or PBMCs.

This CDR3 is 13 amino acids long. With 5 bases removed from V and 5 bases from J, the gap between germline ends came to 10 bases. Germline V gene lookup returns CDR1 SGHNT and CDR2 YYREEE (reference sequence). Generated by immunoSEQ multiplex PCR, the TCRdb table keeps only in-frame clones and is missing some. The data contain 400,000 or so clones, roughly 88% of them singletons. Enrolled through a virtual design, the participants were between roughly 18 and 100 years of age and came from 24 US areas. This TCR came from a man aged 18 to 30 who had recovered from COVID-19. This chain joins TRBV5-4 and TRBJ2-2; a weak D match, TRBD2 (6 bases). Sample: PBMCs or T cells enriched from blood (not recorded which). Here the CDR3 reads CASRGRTTGELFF. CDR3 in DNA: TGTGCCAGCAGGGGGAGGACGACCGGGGAGCTGTTTTTT.